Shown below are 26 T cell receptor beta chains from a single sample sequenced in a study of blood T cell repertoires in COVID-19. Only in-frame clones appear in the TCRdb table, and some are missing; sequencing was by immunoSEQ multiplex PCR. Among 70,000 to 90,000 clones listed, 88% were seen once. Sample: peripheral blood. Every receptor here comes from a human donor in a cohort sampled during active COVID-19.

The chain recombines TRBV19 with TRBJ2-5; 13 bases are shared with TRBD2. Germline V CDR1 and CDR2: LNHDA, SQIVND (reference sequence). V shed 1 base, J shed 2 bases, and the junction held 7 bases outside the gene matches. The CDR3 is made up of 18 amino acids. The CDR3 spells CASSIARTSGRAQETQYF. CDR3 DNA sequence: TGTGCCAGTAGTATAGCCAGAACTAGCGGGAGGGCACAAGAGACCCAGTACTTC.

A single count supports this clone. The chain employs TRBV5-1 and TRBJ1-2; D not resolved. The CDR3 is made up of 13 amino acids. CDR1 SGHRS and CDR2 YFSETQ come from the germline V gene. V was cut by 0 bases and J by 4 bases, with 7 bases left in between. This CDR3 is CASSLDRSYGYTF. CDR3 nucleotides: TGCGCCAGCAGCTTGGACAGATCCTATGGCTACACCTTC.

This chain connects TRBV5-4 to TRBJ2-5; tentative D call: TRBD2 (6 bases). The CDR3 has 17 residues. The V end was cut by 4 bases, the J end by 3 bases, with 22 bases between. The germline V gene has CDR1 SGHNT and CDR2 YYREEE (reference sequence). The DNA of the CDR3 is TGTGCCAGCAGCGGGGGGATTGGGCGGATGAGCAAAGAGACCCAGTACTTC. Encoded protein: CASSGGIGRMSKETQYF.

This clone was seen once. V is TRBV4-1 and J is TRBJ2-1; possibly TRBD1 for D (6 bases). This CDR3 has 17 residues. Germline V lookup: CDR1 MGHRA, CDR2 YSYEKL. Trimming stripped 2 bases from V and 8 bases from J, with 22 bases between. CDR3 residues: CASSQKQGRPGSDEQFF. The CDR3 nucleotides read TGCGCCAGCAGCCAAAAACAGGGTCGTCCTGGATCGGATGAGCAGTTCTTC.

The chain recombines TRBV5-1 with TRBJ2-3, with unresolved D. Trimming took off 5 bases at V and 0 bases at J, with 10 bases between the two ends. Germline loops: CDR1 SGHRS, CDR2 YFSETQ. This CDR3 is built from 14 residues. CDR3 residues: CASRVDGSTDTQYF. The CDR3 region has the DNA TGCGCCAGCAGGGTAGATGGTAGCACAGATACGCAGTATTTT.

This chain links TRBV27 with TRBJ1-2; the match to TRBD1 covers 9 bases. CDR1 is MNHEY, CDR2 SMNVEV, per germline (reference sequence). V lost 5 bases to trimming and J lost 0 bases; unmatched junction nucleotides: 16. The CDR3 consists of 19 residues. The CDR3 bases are TGTGCCAGCAGTCCTCACTCCGGGACAGGGCGCCCAACTAACTATGGCTACACCTTC. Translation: CASSPHSGTGRPTNYGYTF.

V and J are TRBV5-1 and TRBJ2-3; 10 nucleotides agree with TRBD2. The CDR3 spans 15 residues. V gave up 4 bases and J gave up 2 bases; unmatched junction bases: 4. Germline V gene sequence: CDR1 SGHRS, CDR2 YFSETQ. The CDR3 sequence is CASSPGTSDTDTQYF. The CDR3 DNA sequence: TGCGCCAGCAGCCCCGGGACTAGCGACACAGATACGCAGTATTTT.

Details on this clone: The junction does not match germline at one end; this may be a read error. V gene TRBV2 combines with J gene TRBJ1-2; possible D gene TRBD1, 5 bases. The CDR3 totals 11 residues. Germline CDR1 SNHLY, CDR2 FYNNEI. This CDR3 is CARSGGGGYTF. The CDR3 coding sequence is TGTGCCAGGAGTGGGGGGGGAGGCTACACCTTC.

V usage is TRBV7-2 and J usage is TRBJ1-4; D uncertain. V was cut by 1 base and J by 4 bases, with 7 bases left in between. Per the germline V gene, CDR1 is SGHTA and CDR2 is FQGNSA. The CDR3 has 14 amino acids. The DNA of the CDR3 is TGTGCCAGCAGCTTAGGAGTTTATAATGAAAAACTGTTTTTT. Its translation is CASSLGVYNEKLFF.

This CDR3 is CASSEIGLAGGETQYF. CDR3 coding DNA: TGTGCCAGCAGTGAAATCGGCCTAGCGGGAGGAGAGACCCAGTACTTC. The V call is TRBV6-1, the J call TRBJ2-5; 11 bases match TRBD2. J was trimmed by 4 bases and V by 2 bases; bases with no gene match: 6. In germline, CDR1 is MNHNS, CDR2 SASEGT. This CDR3 spans 16 amino acids.

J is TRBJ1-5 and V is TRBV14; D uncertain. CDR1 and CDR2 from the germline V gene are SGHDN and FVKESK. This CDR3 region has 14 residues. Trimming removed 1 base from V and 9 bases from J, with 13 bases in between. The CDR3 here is CASSQGAGMGPQHF. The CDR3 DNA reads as TGTGCCAGCAGCCAAGGAGCGGGAATGGGGCCCCAGCATTTT.

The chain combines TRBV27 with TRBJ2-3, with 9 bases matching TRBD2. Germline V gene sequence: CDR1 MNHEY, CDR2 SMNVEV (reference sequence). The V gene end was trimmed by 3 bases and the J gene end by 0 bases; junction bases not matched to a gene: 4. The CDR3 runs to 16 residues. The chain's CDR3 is CASSFVSGSSTDTQYF. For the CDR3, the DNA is TGTGCCAGCAGTTTCGTTAGCGGGAGTAGCACAGATACGCAGTATTTT.

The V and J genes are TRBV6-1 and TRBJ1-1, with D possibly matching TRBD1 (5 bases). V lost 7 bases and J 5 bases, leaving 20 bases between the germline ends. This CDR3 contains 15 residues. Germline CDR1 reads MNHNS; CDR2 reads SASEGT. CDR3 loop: CASTDSRGRWTEAFF. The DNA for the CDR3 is TGTGCCAGCACCGACAGTAGGGGAAGGTGGACTGAAGCTTTCTTT.

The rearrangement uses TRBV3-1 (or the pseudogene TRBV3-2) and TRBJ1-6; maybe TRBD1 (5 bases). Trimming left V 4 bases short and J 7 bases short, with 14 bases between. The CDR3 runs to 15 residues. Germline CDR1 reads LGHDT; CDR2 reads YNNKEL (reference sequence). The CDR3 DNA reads TGTGCCAGCAGCCGCGGCGTCAGGGAAAATTCACCCCTCCACTTT. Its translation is CASSRGVRENSPLHF.

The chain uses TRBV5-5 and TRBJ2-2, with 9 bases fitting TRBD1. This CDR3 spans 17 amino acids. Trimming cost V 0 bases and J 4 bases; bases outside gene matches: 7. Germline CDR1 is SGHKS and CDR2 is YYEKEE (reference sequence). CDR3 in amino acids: CASSLDEQGAVTGELFF. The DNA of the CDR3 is TGTGCCAGCAGCTTGGACGAACAGGGGGCGGTCACCGGGGAGCTGTTTTTT.

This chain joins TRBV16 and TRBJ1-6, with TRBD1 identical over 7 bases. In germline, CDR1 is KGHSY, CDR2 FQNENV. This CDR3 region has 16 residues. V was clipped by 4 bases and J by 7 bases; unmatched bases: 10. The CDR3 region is CASSLLRGQGNSPLHF. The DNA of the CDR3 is TGTGCCAGCAGCCTCTTAAGGGGGCAGGGCAATTCACCCCTCCACTTT.

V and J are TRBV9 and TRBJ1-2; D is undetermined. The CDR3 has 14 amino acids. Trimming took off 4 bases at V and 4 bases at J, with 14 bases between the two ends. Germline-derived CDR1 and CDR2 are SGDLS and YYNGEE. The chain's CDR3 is CASSPLGESYGYTF. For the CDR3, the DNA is TGTGCCAGCAGCCCTCTTGGAGAGAGCTATGGCTACACCTTC.

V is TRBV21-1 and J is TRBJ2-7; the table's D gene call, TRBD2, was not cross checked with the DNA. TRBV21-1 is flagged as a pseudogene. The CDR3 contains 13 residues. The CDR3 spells CASSKGEGYEQYF. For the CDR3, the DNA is TGTGCCAGCAGCAAAGGGGAGGGTTACGAGCAGTACTTC.

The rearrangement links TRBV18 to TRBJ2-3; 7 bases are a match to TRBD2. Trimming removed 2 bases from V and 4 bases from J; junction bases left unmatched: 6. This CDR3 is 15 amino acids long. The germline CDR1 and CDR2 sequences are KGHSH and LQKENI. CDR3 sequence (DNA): TGTGCCAGCTCACCATCTAGCGGCAAGGCAGATACGCAGTATTTT. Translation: CASSPSSGKADTQYF.

As DNA, the CDR3 is TGTGCCTGGAGTCTTACAGGTAATGAGCAGTTCTTC. Amino acid sequence: CAWSLTGNEQFF. The chain combines TRBV30 with TRBJ2-1; D perhaps matches TRBD1 (5 bases). Germline V gene sequence: CDR1 GTSNPN, CDR2 SVGIG (reference sequence). The CDR3 is made up of 12 amino acids. Trimming pared 2 bases from V and 7 bases from J, leaving 9 bases between.

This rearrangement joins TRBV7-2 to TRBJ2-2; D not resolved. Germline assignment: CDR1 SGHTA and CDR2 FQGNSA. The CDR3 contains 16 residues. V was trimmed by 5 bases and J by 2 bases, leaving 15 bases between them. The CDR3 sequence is CASSPSGGGNTGELFF. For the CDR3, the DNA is TGTGCCAGCAGCCCCTCGGGTGGCGGAAACACCGGGGAGCTGTTTTTT.

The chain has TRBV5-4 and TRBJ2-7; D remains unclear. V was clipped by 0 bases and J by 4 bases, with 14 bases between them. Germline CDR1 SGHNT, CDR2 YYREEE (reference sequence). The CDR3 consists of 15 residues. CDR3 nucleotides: TGTGCCAGCAGCTTGGGGAGTTTCGATAGGTACGAGCAGTACTTC. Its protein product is CASSLGSFDRYEQYF.

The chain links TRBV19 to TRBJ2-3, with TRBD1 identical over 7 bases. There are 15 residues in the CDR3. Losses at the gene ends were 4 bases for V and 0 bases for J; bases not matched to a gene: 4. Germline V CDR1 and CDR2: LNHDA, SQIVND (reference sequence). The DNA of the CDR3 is TGTGCCAGTAGTACAGGGGGAACTAGCACAGATACGCAGTATTTT. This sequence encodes CASSTGGTSTDTQYF.

This chain's CDR3 is CASTPGFGYTF. The CDR3 DNA sequence: TGTGCCAGCACCCCAGGGTTCGGCTACACCTTC. This chain links TRBV6-5 with TRBJ1-2; tentative D call: TRBD1 (5 bases). This CDR3 comprises 11 residues. Germline values: CDR1 MNHEY, CDR2 SVGAGI. V lost 7 bases, J lost 8 bases, and 11 bases lay in between.

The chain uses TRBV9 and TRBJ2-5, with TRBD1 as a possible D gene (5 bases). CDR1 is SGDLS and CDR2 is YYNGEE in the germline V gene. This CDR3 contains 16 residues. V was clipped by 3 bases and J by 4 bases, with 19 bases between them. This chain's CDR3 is CASSATAYRSSETQYF. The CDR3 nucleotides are TGTGCCAGCAGCGCCACGGCCTACAGGAGTTCAGAGACCCAGTACTTC.

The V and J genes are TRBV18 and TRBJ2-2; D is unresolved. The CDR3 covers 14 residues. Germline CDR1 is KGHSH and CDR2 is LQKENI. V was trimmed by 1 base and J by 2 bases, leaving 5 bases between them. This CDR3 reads CASSPQQNTGELFF. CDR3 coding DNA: TGTGCCAGCTCACCACAGCAAAACACCGGGGAGCTGTTTTTT.